Sequencing of this T cell receptor (beta chain) was carried out in a study of cytomegalovirus exposure and HLA in healthy donors. Findings and limits, study-wide: As was reported, the classifier diagnosed cytomegalovirus status with high specificity and sensitivity. As immune exposure information, only CMV serostatus was available. With later analysis, a missense DCLRE1C variant became linked to TCR beta V- and J-gene trimming.

Primers included in the PCR were 60 Vbeta and 13 Jbeta primers. Repertoires were generated with immunoSEQ multiplex PCR, while TCRdb's copy carries only in-frame clones and drops some. Among over 120,000 clones listed, about 74% were seen once. On this clone itself: The antigen is undetermined.

Nominally healthy donors were sampled, though unrecorded immune exposures were likely. There are 15 residues in the CDR3. Germline V gene sequence: CDR1 SGHAT, CDR2 FQNNGV. V lost 1 base and J 9 bases, leaving 16 bases between the germline ends. This receptor was identified in a young man in good health and CMV-seropositive. Sequenced material: PBMCs. The chain links TRBV11-2 to TRBJ2-4, with D possibly TRBD2 on 5 matching bases. CDR3 sequence reads: CASSLVSASQGIQYF. The CDR3 DNA reads as TGTGCCAGCAGCTTAGTAAGTGCTAGCCAAGGCATTCAGTACTTC.